The rows below give T cell receptor beta chains drawn from one sample of a study of CD8 T cells in Susac syndrome. MiXCR was run by TCRdb on the immunoSEQ multiplex PCR reads, yielding one entry per CDR3 protein. The sample has 150,000 to 200,000 distinct CDR3 sequences, 90% to 95% seen once. Sequencing was carried out using CD8+ T cells from PBMCs. The receptors here all came from a human donor with multiple sclerosis. The CDR3 runs from the conserved cysteine through the conserved F or W. The order of the fields is V gene, D gene, J gene, clone size, CDR3 DNA, CDR3 protein. D genes are given only for firm matches. Clone size is not always given. Where it is, it says once, few, many or a class for expanded clones.

V gene: TRBV7-9; D gene: TRBD1; J gene: TRBJ1-1; clone size: NA; CDR3 DNA: TGTGCCAGCAGCCACCGAAGTAGGGGGCGAACTGAAGCTTTCTTT; CDR3 protein: CASSHRSRGRTEAFF
V gene: TRBV7-9; D gene: NA; J gene: TRBJ2-7; clone size: NA; CDR3 DNA: TGTGCCAGCAGCTGGAGACAGCTCAACGAGCAGTACTTC; CDR3 protein: CASSWRQLNEQYF
V gene: TRBV6-1; D gene: NA; J gene: TRBJ2-3; clone size: NA; CDR3 DNA: TGTGCCAGCAGTGAAGCTCTAGATACGCAGTATTTT; CDR3 protein: CASSEALDTQYF
V gene: TRBV7-8; D gene: TRBD2; J gene: TRBJ2-1; clone size: NA; CDR3 DNA: TGTGCCAGCAGCTTAGAGGCGGGGCGGGGGAATGAGCAGTTCTTC; CDR3 protein: CASSLEAGRGNEQFF
V gene: TRBV28; D gene: NA; J gene: TRBJ2-7; clone size: NA; CDR3 DNA: TGTGCCAGCAGTCTCACTGGGGGCCCTCAGGAGGACGAGCAGTACTTC; CDR3 protein: CASSLTGGPQEDEQYF
V gene: TRBV3-1; D gene: NA; J gene: TRBJ2-1; clone size: once; CDR3 DNA: TGTGCCAGCAGCCAAGTGCCTAGGCAATACAATGAGCAGTTCTTC; CDR3 protein: CASSQVPRQYNEQFF
V gene: TRBV29-1; D gene: TRBD2; J gene: TRBJ2-1; clone size: NA; CDR3 DNA: TGCAGCGTTGTCCCGCTAGCGGGGAAGTTGAATGAGCAGTTCTTC; CDR3 protein: CSVVPLAGKLNEQFF
V gene: TRBV13; D gene: TRBD1; J gene: TRBJ2-1; clone size: NA; CDR3 DNA: TGTGCCAGCAGCCGTCGACAGGGATGGGACAATGAGCAGTTCTTC; CDR3 protein: CASSRRQGWDNEQFF
V gene: TRBV7-9; D gene: NA; J gene: TRBJ2-3; clone size: NA; CDR3 DNA: TGTGCCAGCAGCTTATCTAGGAGCACAGATACGCAGTATTTT; CDR3 protein: CASSLSRSTDTQYF
V gene: TRBV5-4; D gene: TRBD2; J gene: TRBJ2-7; clone size: NA; CDR3 DNA: TGTGCCAGCAGCTTGACGAACCTAGCGGGAGGGCCCCACGAGCAGTACTTC; CDR3 protein: CASSLTNLAGGPHEQYF
V gene: TRBV6-6; D gene: NA; J gene: TRBJ2-2; clone size: NA; CDR3 DNA: TGTGCCAGCAGTTACGTCCAGGGGAACACCGGGGAGCTGTTTTTT; CDR3 protein: CASSYVQGNTGELFF
V gene: TRBV9; D gene: TRBD1; J gene: TRBJ1-1; clone size: few; CDR3 DNA: TGTGCCAGCAGCGTGGGACAGGGCACTGAAGCTTTCTTT; CDR3 protein: CASSVGQGTEAFF
V gene: TRBV6-2/TRBV6-3; D gene: NA; J gene: TRBJ2-1; clone size: NA; CDR3 DNA: TGTGCCAGCAGAGACCTTCAAGGGGGCCGGGAGAATGAGCAGTTCTTC; CDR3 protein: CASRDLQGGRENEQFF
V gene: TRBV28; D gene: TRBD2; J gene: TRBJ2-1; clone size: NA; CDR3 DNA: TGTGCCAGCAGTTCCCGACTCGGCGGGAGGGCCCTCGAGGAGCAGTTCTTC; CDR3 protein: CASSSRLGGRALEEQFF
V gene: TRBV20-1; D gene: NA; J gene: TRBJ2-7; clone size: NA; CDR3 DNA: TGCAGTGCTAGAGATTATGGTGGCGGGGTCTTCGAGCAGTACTTC; CDR3 protein: CSARDYGGGVFEQYF
V gene: TRBV20-1; D gene: NA; J gene: TRBJ1-2; clone size: once; CDR3 DNA: TGCAGTGCTAGTGGGCAGGGGCACTATGGCTACACCTTC; CDR3 protein: CSASGQGHYGYTF
V gene: TRBV7-8; D gene: NA; J gene: TRBJ2-7; clone size: NA; CDR3 DNA: TGTGCCAGCACCCCATCCCGAGACTACGAGCAGTACTTC; CDR3 protein: CASTPSRDYEQYF